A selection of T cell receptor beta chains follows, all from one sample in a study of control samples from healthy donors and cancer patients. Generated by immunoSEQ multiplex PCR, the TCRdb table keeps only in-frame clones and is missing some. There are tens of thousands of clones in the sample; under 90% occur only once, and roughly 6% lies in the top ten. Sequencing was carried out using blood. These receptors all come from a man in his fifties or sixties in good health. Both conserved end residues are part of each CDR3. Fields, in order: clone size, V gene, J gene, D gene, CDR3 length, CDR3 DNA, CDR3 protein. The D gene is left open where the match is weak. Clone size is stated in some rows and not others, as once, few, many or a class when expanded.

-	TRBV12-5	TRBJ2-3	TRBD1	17	TGTGCTAGTGGTTTGGTACAGAGGGGGCGAAGGATAGATACGCAGTATTTT	CASGLVQRGRRIDTQYF
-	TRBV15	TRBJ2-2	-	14	TGTGCCACCAGCAGAGATGGTAACACCGGGGAGCTGTTTTTT	CATSRDGNTGELFF
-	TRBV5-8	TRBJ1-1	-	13	TGTGCCAGCAGCTGGAGTCACAACACTGAAGCTTTCTTT	CASSWSHNTEAFF
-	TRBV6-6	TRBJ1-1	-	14	TGTGCCAGCAGTTACGCACAGGGGAACACTGAAGCTTTCTTT	CASSYAQGNTEAFF
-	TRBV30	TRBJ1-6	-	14	TGTGCCTGGATAGGGAGCTCCTATAATTCACCCCTCCACTTT	CAWIGSSYNSPLHF
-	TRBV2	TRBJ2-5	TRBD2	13	TGTGCCAGCAGTGCTGTTATCGCGGGGGGCCAGTACTTC	CASSAVIAGGQYF
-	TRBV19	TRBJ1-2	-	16	TGTGCCAGTAGTATAGGGGTCTCCAGTGCCGACGCGGGCTACACCTTC	CASSIGVSSADAGYTF
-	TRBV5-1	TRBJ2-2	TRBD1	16	TGCGCCAGCAGCTTGGAGGGACAGGGACGGGCCGGGGAGCTGTTTTTT	CASSLEGQGRAGELFF
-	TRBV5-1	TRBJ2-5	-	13	TGCGCCAGCAGCTTGGCGGGGATGGAGACCCAGTACTTC	CASSLAGMETQYF
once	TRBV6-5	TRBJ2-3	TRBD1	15	TGTGCCAGCAGTCATAGGGACAGGGGGATTGGTACGCAGTATTTT	CASSHRDRGIGTQYF
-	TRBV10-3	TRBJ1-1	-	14	TGTGCCATCAGTGATATCGAGGGGAACACTGAAGCTTTCTTT	CAISDIEGNTEAFF
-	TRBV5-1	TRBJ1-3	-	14	TGCGCCAGCAGCCTGGTCGGGAATGGAAACACCATATATTTT	CASSLVGNGNTIYF
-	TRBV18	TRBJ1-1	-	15	TGTGCCAGCTCCCTCCCTGGGACGGAGAACACTGAAGCTTTCTTT	CASSLPGTENTEAFF
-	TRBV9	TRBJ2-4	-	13	TGTGCCAGCAGCGCAGGAAGCGGTAACATTCAGTACTTC	CASSAGSGNIQYF
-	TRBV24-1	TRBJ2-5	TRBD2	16	TGTGCCACCAGTGAGACGGTAGCGGGGGAGTGGGAGACCCAGTACTTC	CATSETVAGEWETQYF
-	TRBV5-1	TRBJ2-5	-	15	TGCGCCAGCAGCTCTGGCAGGGCCCAGGGGGAGACCCAGTACTTC	CASSSGRAQGETQYF
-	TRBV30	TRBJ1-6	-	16	TGTGCCTGGAGTTCTAACAGGGCCGCCTATAATTCACCCCTCCACTTT	CAWSSNRAAYNSPLHF
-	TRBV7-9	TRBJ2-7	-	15	TGTGCCAGCACCAAAGGGGGGACAGCCTCCTACGAGCAGTACTTC	CASTKGGTASYEQYF
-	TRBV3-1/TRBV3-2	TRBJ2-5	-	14	TGTGCCAGCAGCCATGGGACTTTACAAGAGACCCAGTACTTC	CASSHGTLQETQYF
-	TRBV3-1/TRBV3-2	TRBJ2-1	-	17	TGTGCCAGCAGCCCCGTTCGGCTGGCGGTGTTGGGGAATGAGCAGTTCTTC	CASSPVRLAVLGNEQFF
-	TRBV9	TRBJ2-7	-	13	TGTGCCAGCAGCGGGACGGGACCCTACGAGCAGTACTTC	CASSGTGPYEQYF
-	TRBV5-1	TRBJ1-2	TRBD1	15	TGCGCCAGCAGCTCCGACAGGGCCCCTAACTATGGCTACACCTTC	CASSSDRAPNYGYTF
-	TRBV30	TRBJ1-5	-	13	TGTGCCTGGAGTCTCAGCGGCAATCAGCCCCAGCATTTT	CAWSLSGNQPQHF
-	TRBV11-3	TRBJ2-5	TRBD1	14	TGTGCCAGCAGTCCTGGACAGGGCACAGAGACCCAGTACTTC	CASSPGQGTETQYF
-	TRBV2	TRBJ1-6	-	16	TGTGCCAGCAGTGATGGGGATAGCTCCTATAATTCACCCCTCCACTTT	CASSDGDSSYNSPLHF
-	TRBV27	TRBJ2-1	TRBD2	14	TGTGCCACCGTAGGGACTAGGACTGGGAATGAGCAGTTCTTC	CATVGTRTGNEQFF
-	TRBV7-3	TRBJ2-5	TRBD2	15	TGTGCCAGCAGCAAGGCGGGGGGGTACCAAGAGACCCAGTACTTC	CASSKAGGYQETQYF
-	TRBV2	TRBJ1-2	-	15	TGTGCCACCACCGCGGGACGTCTGACAGACTATGGCTACACCTTC	CATTAGRLTDYGYTF